Below are 30 T cell receptor beta chains sequenced from a single sample in a study of HIV-infected patients and healthy controls. All unsorted peripheral T cells were captured because whole blood was used without fractionation. About 500 ng RNA was reverse transcribed with alpha and beta constant-region primers. Each of the alpha and beta chains got its own library through chain-specific third strand synthesis with indices. TCRdb reprocessed the 5' RACE reads via MiXCR and lists one record per CDR3 protein. The sample has more than 15,000 distinct CDR3 sequences, approximately 8.3% seen once. The sample taken for sequencing was blood. Every receptor here comes from an adult in good health.

The table lists this clonotype with a count of one. This sequence joins TRBV2 and TRBJ2-5; maybe TRBD1 (5 bases). Deletions cut 3 bases from V and 5 bases from J, with 13 bases between. The CDR3 is 14 amino acids. Per germline, CDR1 SNHLY and CDR2 FYNNEI. The CDR3 nucleotides are TGTGCCAGCAGTGACTTGACAGTAGGGGAGACCCAGTACTTC. It yields the protein CASSDLTVGETQYF.

This clonotype was found many times. This chain links TRBV6-5 with TRBJ2-7, with 9 bases aligning to TRBD1. The V and J ends lost 5 bases and 7 bases, in that order; junction bases with no gene match: 9. Germline V lookup: CDR1 MNHEY, CDR2 SVGAGI. The CDR3 totals 14 residues. The CDR3 nucleotides read TGTGCCAGCAGTCCCGGGACAGGGTTCCAGGAGCAGTACTTC. It codes for CASSPGTGFQEQYF.

This clonotype showed up many times. V and J are TRBV29-1 and TRBJ2-2, with D possibly matching TRBD2 (5 bases). This CDR3 region has 13 residues. Trimming took 1 base from V and 6 from J, leaving 9 bases between them. Germline lookup yields CDR1 SQVTM and CDR2 ANQGSEA. DNA for the CDR3: TGCAGCGTTGAAGTTCTAGCAGCCGGGGAGCTGTTTTTT. Protein product: CSVEVLAAGELFF.

This clonotype was counted ten times or more. The V and J genes are TRBV3-1 and TRBJ2-6; D ambiguous. The CDR3 length is 15 residues. From germline, CDR1 is LGHDT and CDR2 YNNKEL (reference sequence). Trimming stripped 4 bases from V and 2 bases from J, with 9 bases between. This CDR3 is CASSRRSPGANVLTF. CDR3 nucleotides: TGTGCCAGCAGCCGGCGATCGCCTGGGGCCAACGTCCTGACTTTC.

Sample share makes this clonotype medium-sized (0.01 to 0.1%). This rearrangement joins TRBV5-1 to TRBJ2-3; D is unresolved. From germline, CDR1 is SGHRS and CDR2 YFSETQ. The CDR3 has 15 amino acids. V dropped 0 bases and J dropped 0 bases, with 8 bases sitting between them. CDR3 DNA: TGCGCCAGCAGCTTGGTAGGCAGAAGCACAGATACGCAGTATTTT. This codes for CASSLVGRSTDTQYF.

In its sample, this clonotype ranks as medium-sized. The chain joins TRBV6-5 to TRBJ1-5, with D hard to call. Germline V CDR1 and CDR2: MNHEY, SVGAGI. This CDR3 region has 12 residues. V lost 6 bases and J 1 base, leaving 4 bases between the germline ends. CDR3 loop: CASSPSNQPQHF. The CDR3 nucleotides read TGTGCCAGCAGCCCAAGCAATCAGCCCCAGCATTTT.

There are many counts of this clonotype. This chain uses TRBV30 with TRBJ1-4, with TRBD1 matching over 8 bases. CDR3 length equals 14 residues. The ends lost 5 bases at V and 4 bases at J; junction bases unmatched: 6. From germline, CDR1 is GTSNPN and CDR2 SVGIG (reference sequence). The CDR3 nucleotides read TGTGCCTGGGCAGGGGGCCTCGGTAATGAAAAACTGTTTTTT. Its translation: CAWAGGLGNEKLFF.

This chain uses TRBV6-1 with TRBJ2-1, with 7 nucleotides matching TRBD2. Germline assignment: CDR1 MNHNS and CDR2 SASEGT. The CDR3 totals 15 residues. Losses at the gene ends were 2 bases for V and 5 bases for J; bases not matched to a gene: 6. The CDR3 region has the DNA TGTGCCAGCAGTGAATGGTCTAGCGGAAACAATGAGCAGTTCTTC. Translation gives CASSEWSSGNNEQFF.

Sample share makes this clonotype medium-sized. This chain joins TRBV6-5 and TRBJ2-1, with 7 bases that match TRBD2. The CDR3 sequence is 17 residues long. J gave up 4 bases and V 0 bases, and 9 bases lay outside the gene matches. Germline CDR1 is MNHEY and CDR2 is SVGAGI. Written as DNA, the CDR3 is TGTGCCAGCAGTTACTCCCAGCTGGCGGGAGTATACAATGAGCAGTTCTTC. Amino acids: CASSYSQLAGVYNEQFF.

This clonotype occurred many times. The V and J genes are TRBV7-9 and TRBJ2-7, with 9 bases fitting TRBD1. This CDR3 region has 12 residues. From germline, CDR1 is SEHNR and CDR2 FQNEAQ (reference sequence). V shed 5 bases and J 7 bases; nucleotides not matched to a gene: 3. CDR3 region: CASSPGQGEQYF. CDR3 nucleotide sequence: TGTGCCAGCAGCCCAGGACAGGGGGAGCAGTACTTC.

This clonotype occurred many times. The chain employs TRBV9 and TRBJ1-5; 7 bases map to TRBD1. V was pared by 3 bases and J by 4 bases, with 4 bases of the junction left unmatched. Germline CDR1 is SGDLS and CDR2 is YYNGEE. The CDR3 length is 14 residues. CDR3 protein: CASSAGQANQPQHF. CDR3 sequence (DNA): TGTGCCAGCAGCGCCGGACAGGCGAATCAGCCCCAGCATTTT.

This rearrangement joins TRBV12-3 or TRBV12-4 to TRBJ1-2; tentative D call: TRBD1 (5 bases). This CDR3 comprises 12 residues. The V gene lost 1 base and the J gene lost 6 bases, with 6 bases spanning the gap. CDR3 DNA sequence: TGTGCCAGCAGTTTAGTGGGGGATGGCTACACCTTC. This codes for CASSLVGDGYTF.

This chain connects TRBV5-8 to TRBJ2-1; D perhaps matches TRBD2 (5 bases). The germline V gene encodes CDR1 SGHTS and CDR2 YDEGEE. The V and J ends lost 3 bases and 2 bases respectively, with 18 bases between them. The CDR3 spans 17 residues. CDR3 nucleotides: TGTGCCAGCAGCTCGACCGGGCCCTTTAGCGCCTACAATGAGCAGTTCTTC. It translates to CASSSTGPFSAYNEQFF. The entire variable domain, with the rest obtained from reference TRBV5-8 and TRBJ2-1, is as follows: EAGVTQSPTHLIKTRGQQATLRCSPISGHTSVYWYQQALGLGLQFLLWYDEGEERNRGNFPPRFSGRQFPNYSSELNVNALELEDSALYLCASSSTGPFSAYNEQFFGPGTRLTVL.

This clonotype was seen ten or more times. CDR3 residues: CASSRFPGGTSTDTQYF. The CDR3 DNA is TGTGCCAGCAGCCGGTTCCCCGGCGGGACTAGCACAGATACGCAGTATTTT. The rearrangement joins TRBV11-2 to TRBJ2-3; a possible D gene is TRBD2 (6 bases). The V gene's germline CDR1 is SGHAT and CDR2 FQNNGV. V was cut by 5 bases and J by 0 bases, with 18 bases left in between. The CDR3 has 17 residues.

The CDR3: CASSNPLNTEAFF. In DNA, the CDR3 is TGTGCCAGTAGTAATCCGCTGAACACTGAAGCTTTCTTT. This sequence joins TRBV19 and TRBJ1-1; D remains ambiguous. There are 13 residues in the CDR3. V was trimmed by 4 bases and J by 0 bases, leaving 6 bases between them. Looked up from germline, CDR1 is LNHDA and CDR2 is SQIVND (reference sequence). Based on the CDR3 plus reference TRBV19 and TRBJ1-1, the full variable domain is DGGITQSPKYLFRKEGQNVTLSCEQNLNHDAMYWYRQDPGQGLRLIYYSQIVNDFQKGDIAEGYSVSREKKESFPLTVTSAQKNPTAFYLCASSNPLNTEAFFGQGTRLTVV.

The table lists this clonotype with many counts. The rearrangement joins TRBV6-1 to TRBJ2-7, with 8 bases identical to TRBD1. V was pared by 7 bases and J by 6 bases, with 8 bases of the junction left unmatched. Germline values: CDR1 MNHNS, CDR2 SASEGT. This CDR3 region has 13 residues. CDR3 residues: CASTWTGTGEQYF. CDR3 nucleotide sequence: TGTGCCAGCACATGGACAGGGACAGGCGAGCAGTACTTC.

This clonotype showed up many times. This chain joins TRBV6-5 and TRBJ2-7; no clear D. V was pared by 0 bases and J by 2 bases, with 14 bases between. In germline, CDR1 is MNHEY, CDR2 SVGAGI. The CDR3 runs 16 residues. The CDR3: CASSYSNQGIAYEQYF. The CDR3 nucleotides are TGTGCCAGCAGTTACTCAAATCAAGGGATCGCCTACGAGCAGTACTTC.

In its sample, this clonotype was seen many times. This chain connects TRBV28 to TRBJ2-1; 8 nucleotides agree with TRBD2. The CDR3 length is 15 residues. Trimming removed 4 bases from V and 9 bases from J; junction bases left unmatched: 11. Per the germline V gene, CDR1 is MDHEN and CDR2 is SYDVKM. The CDR3: CASSSGRGRGVEQFF. CDR3 sequence (DNA): TGTGCCAGCAGTTCCGGGAGGGGTAGAGGAGTTGAGCAGTTCTTC.

Only a few counts were recorded for this clonotype. The chain couples TRBV20-1 to TRBJ2-5; the D gene is possibly TRBD1 (8 bases). CDR3 length: 13 residues. Germline V lookup: CDR1 DFQATT, CDR2 SNEGSKA (reference sequence). CDR3 in amino acids: CSSTGGGQETQYF. CDR3 nucleotides: TGCAGCAGTACAGGGGGAGGGCAAGAGACCCAGTACTTC.

This clonotype occurred a few times. The rearrangement links TRBV4-1 to TRBJ2-5; D could derive from TRBD1 or TRBD2 (6 bases each). Per the germline V gene, CDR1 is MGHRA and CDR2 is YSYEKL. The CDR3 has 15 residues. V was pared by 4 bases and J by 3 bases, with 15 bases between. This CDR3 is CASSLPGATEETQYF. DNA for the CDR3: TGCGCCAGCAGCCTCCCGGGGGCCACCGAAGAGACCCAGTACTTC.

By share, this clonotype counts as medium-sized. The CDR3 coding sequence is TGTGCCAGCAGTTCCGGTTTCGCCGGGGAGCTGTTTTTT. This codes for CASSSGFAGELFF. The rearrangement joins TRBV28 to TRBJ2-2; D call uncertain. V was trimmed by 4 bases and J by 6 bases, leaving 9 bases between them. Germline V gene data show CDR1 as MDHEN and CDR2 as SYDVKM. This CDR3 region has 13 residues.

This clonotype was seen ten or more times. V is TRBV7-8 and J is TRBJ2-7, with TRBD2 matching 7 bases. Germline V gene sequence: CDR1 SGHVS, CDR2 FQNEAQ. The V and J ends lost 2 bases and 2 bases, in that order; junction bases with no gene match: 12. This CDR3 is built from 17 residues. The CDR3 sequence is CASSLRGEGLKAYEQYF. The CDR3 region has the DNA TGTGCCAGCAGCTTACGGGGGGAGGGCCTAAAGGCCTACGAGCAGTACTTC.

This clonotype was seen once. The chain employs TRBV18 and TRBJ2-2; the D gene could be TRBD1 or TRBD2 (5 bases each). Deletions cut 4 bases from V and 4 bases from J, with 7 bases between. CDR3 length: 13 amino acids. The germline V gene has CDR1 KGHSH and CDR2 LQKENI. CDR3 DNA: TGTGCCAGCTCACAGGGGAGCACCGGGGAGCTGTTTTTT. Its translation is CASSQGSTGELFF.

By sample fraction, this clonotype is medium-sized (0.01 to 0.1%). This sequence joins TRBV7-2 and TRBJ2-1; D is perhaps TRBD2 (7 bases). The CDR3 is made up of 15 amino acids. Germline CDR1 and CDR2: SGHTA and FQGNSA. Between the trimmed V and J ends, which lost 5 bases and 7 bases, there was a span of 18 bases. CDR3 nucleotide sequence: TGTGCCAGCAGCCCGACACGGGGGGCTGAGAATGAGCAGTTCTTC. Amino acids: CASSPTRGAENEQFF.

The chain recombines TRBV6-5 with TRBJ2-3, with TRBD2 identical over 7 bases. This CDR3 is built from 16 residues. Losses at the gene ends were 2 bases for V and 3 bases for J; bases not matched to a gene: 8. Germline loops: CDR1 MNHEY, CDR2 SVGAGI. For the CDR3, the DNA is TGTGCCAGCAGTTACCTGGCGGGAGATGGGACAGATACGCAGTATTTT. Protein product: CASSYLAGDGTDTQYF.

This clonotype showed up many times. The V call is TRBV9, the J call TRBJ2-1, with D possibly being TRBD2 (7 bases). The CDR3 loop spans 16 amino acids. V lost 3 bases and J lost 8, with 21 bases in between. Germline CDR1 is SGDLS and CDR2 is YYNGEE. The CDR3 bases are TGTGCCAGCAGCGCCCAAGGGGGGGAGGGGGGCTATGAGCAGTTCTTC. Translation gives CASSAQGGEGGYEQFF.

This clonotype was counted between two and nine times. The chain couples TRBV6-4 to TRBJ1-2; D gene uncertain. CDR1 is MRHNA and CDR2 is SNTAGT in the germline V gene. Between the trimmed V and J ends, which lost 6 bases and 4 bases, there was a span of 18 bases. The length of the CDR3 is 15 residues. CDR3 nucleotides: TGTGCCAGCAGAGAAGGAGCCGGCAGCTCCTATGGCTACACCTTC. Its protein product is CASREGAGSSYGYTF.

The genes are TRBV20-1 and TRBJ2-1; 10 bases match TRBD1. The ends lost 0 bases at V and 11 bases at J; junction bases unmatched: 16. The CDR3 is 17 residues long. Germline loops: CDR1 DFQATT, CDR2 SNEGSKA (reference sequence). CDR3 nucleotide sequence: TGCAGTGCTAGAGATGTGGACAGGGGGAATCCCGCGGGCCAGCAGTTCTTC. The encoded protein is CSARDVDRGNPAGQQFF.

This clonotype is medium-sized (0.01 to 0.1%) in the sample. This rearrangement joins TRBV29-1 to TRBJ2-7; D might be TRBD2 (6 bases). CDR3 length: 15 amino acids. Deletions cut 0 bases from V and 2 bases from J, with 14 bases between. Germline V gives CDR1 SQVTM, CDR2 ANQGSEA. The CDR3 region is CSVEDRKRAPYEQYF. In DNA form, the CDR3 reads TGCAGCGTTGAAGATCGAAAGCGGGCCCCCTACGAGCAGTACTTC.

There are many counts of this clonotype. The V and J genes are TRBV7-2 and TRBJ2-3, with D unresolved. Germline V gene sequence: CDR1 SGHTA, CDR2 FQGNSA. The CDR3 consists of 15 residues. Trimming cost V 1 base and J 2 bases, with 10 bases left between them. The DNA for the CDR3 is TGTGCCAGCAGCTTAGAGAGGCTAGACACAGATACGCAGTATTTT. Residues: CASSLERLDTDTQYF.